The rows below give T cell receptor beta chains drawn from one sample of a study of cytomegalovirus exposure and HLA in healthy donors. The data were produced by immunoSEQ multiplex PCR, yet TCRdb's version contains in-frame clones alone and is incomplete. The table records 85,000 to 100,000 clones, 81% of them present only once. Sequenced material: PBMCs. Every receptor here comes from a girl aged 2 to 9 in good health and CMV-seropositive. Both conserved end residues are part of each CDR3. D genes are given only for firm matches. Not every row has a clone size; where given, it reads once, few, many or a size class.

TRBD2,few,TRBJ2-7,TRBV2,TGTGCCAGCAGGAGGGGACTAGTAGGGTCCTACGAGCAGTACTTC,CASRRGLVGSYEQYF
TRBD2,.,TRBJ2-7,TRBV7-2,TGTGCCAGCAGCTTAGGGTACGGGGGGAGCTCCTACGAGCAGTACTTC,CASSLGYGGSSYEQYF
.,.,TRBJ1-1,TRBV2,TGTGCCAGCAGTGTACAGGTCCGGAACACTGAAGCTTTCTTT,CASSVQVRNTEAFF
.,.,TRBJ2-7,TRBV30,TGTGCCTGGAGTCTAAGCTACGAGCAGTACTTC,CAWSLSYEQYF
TRBD1,once,TRBJ2-5,TRBV6-5,TGTGCCAGCGGCCTTGACAGGGGGAGGCAAGAGACCCAGTACTTC,CASGLDRGRQETQYF
TRBD2,.,TRBJ2-7,TRBV6-6,TGTGCCAGCAGTTACATATTAGCGGGAGAGCAGTACTTC,CASSYILAGEQYF
.,.,TRBJ1-3,TRBV19,TGTGCCAGTAGTATAGATCTTCGGGGGGGCCTCGCTGGAAACACCATATATTTT,CASSIDLRGGLAGNTIYF
.,few,TRBJ2-7,TRBV27,TGTGCCAGCGGCTTTCGCCCGTTGACCTACGAGCAGTACTTC,CASGFRPLTYEQYF
.,.,TRBJ2-5,TRBV5-1,TGCGCCAGCAGTAAACGACTTCGTGAAGAGACCCAGTACTTC,CASSKRLREETQYF
TRBD1,.,TRBJ1-5,TRBV2,TGTGCCAGCAACGAGGGCTGGACAGGGTATCAGCCCCAGCATTTT,CASNEGWTGYQPQHF
.,few,TRBJ1-1,TRBV7-2,TGTGCCAGCAGCCCGACATCCAATGAAGCTTTCTTT,CASSPTSNEAFF
.,.,TRBJ2-7,TRBV30,TGTGCCTGGAGCCCGGGGGGCGGGACCTACGAGCAGTACTTC,CAWSPGGGTYEQYF
TRBD2,few,TRBJ2-1,TRBV2,TGTGCCAGCAGAGGGACTACTAATGAGCAGTTCTTC,CASRGTTNEQFF
.,.,TRBJ1-1,TRBV27,TGTGCCAGCAGTTCACTATTCCGGGCCGGGGGCACTGAAGCTTTCTTT,CASSSLFRAGGTEAFF
TRBD2,.,TRBJ2-7,TRBV7-6,TGTGCCAGCAGCTCAAAAACTAGCGGGTTCTCCTACGAGCAGTACTTC,CASSSKTSGFSYEQYF
TRBD2,once,TRBJ2-7,TRBV27,TGTGCCAGCAGCCCTCAGACTAGCGGGAACTACGAGCAGTACTTC,CASSPQTSGNYEQYF
TRBD1,.,TRBJ1-1,TRBV30,TGTGCCTCTACTCCCGGGACAGGGGGAGTTGGGAACACTGAAGCTTTCTTT,CASTPGTGGVGNTEAFF
.,.,TRBJ2-3,TRBV30,TGTGCCTGGAGTGTTGTAGGGGGGGCCGGAGATACGCAGTATTTT,CAWSVVGGAGDTQYF
.,.,TRBJ2-7,TRBV7-9,TGTGCCAGCAGCTATGGACGACAGGCACTCCCCGAGCAGTACTTC,CASSYGRQALPEQYF
TRBD1,.,TRBJ2-7,TRBV30,TGTGCCTGGAGTGGCAGTTCCGGGACAGCTATCCACGAGCAGTACTTC,CAWSGSSGTAIHEQYF
.,.,TRBJ2-1,TRBV5-1,TGCGCCAGCTGCCCAGGGGTGGGAAAAATACACTCCTACAATGAGCAGTTCTTC,CASCPGVGKIHSYNEQFF
TRBD2,.,TRBJ2-7,TRBV10-3,TGTGCCACCGCCCAACTAGCGGGAGGAGACGAGCAGTACTTC,CATAQLAGGDEQYF
TRBD1,few,TRBJ1-1,TRBV19,TGTGCCAGTAGTACCCAGGGGGTTATAATCGGAGCTTTCTTT,CASSTQGVIIGAFF
TRBD2,.,TRBJ2-5,TRBV6-1,TGTGCCAGCTTTATGATAGCGGGAGGAGAGACCCAGTACTTC,CASFMIAGGETQYF
TRBD1,.,TRBJ1-2,TRBV2,TGTGCCACCCTAGGACAGGTAGCTAACTATGGCTACACCTTC,CATLGQVANYGYTF
.,.,TRBJ1-1,TRBV6-6,TGTGCCAGCAGGCGTCGTTGGTTCGCTGAAGCTTTCTTT,CASRRRWFAEAFF
.,few,TRBJ2-1,TRBV5-6,TGTGCCAGCAGCTTGGGGAGGGGCAATGAGCAGTTCTTC,CASSLGRGNEQFF
.,.,TRBJ2-5,TRBV6-5,TGTGCCAGCAGTTACTCGTTTTCAGGGAACCAAGAGACCCAGTACTTC,CASSYSFSGNQETQYF
TRBD2,once,TRBJ2-5,TRBV9,TGTGCCAGCAGCCAGACACCGGGACTAGCGGGAGGTGGGGAGACCCAGTACTTC,CASSQTPGLAGGGETQYF
.,few,TRBJ2-7,TRBV5-1,TGCGCCAGCAGCTTGACAGACTACGAGCAGTACTTC,CASSLTDYEQYF
TRBD2,.,TRBJ2-1,TRBV11-2,TGTGCCAGCAGCTTAACGGGAGGGCCTTTCAATGAGCAGTTCTTC,CASSLTGGPFNEQFF
.,.,TRBJ2-6,TRBV25-1,TGTGCCAGCAGTGAATATACCAGGTCTGGGGCCAACGTCCTGACTTTC,CASSEYTRSGANVLTF
.,once,TRBJ1-5,TRBV4-1,TGCGCCAGCAGCCCTCGTTCAGCGAGGGCTAGCAATCAGCCCCAGCATTTT,CASSPRSARASNQPQHF
.,few,TRBJ2-7,TRBV27,TGTGCCAGCATTGGCGGCGCCTACGAGCAGTACTTC,CASIGGAYEQYF
TRBD1,.,TRBJ1-6,TRBV6-5,TGTGCCAGCAGTACTACCGGGACAGGGGGATCACCCCTCCACTTT,CASSTTGTGGSPLHF
.,.,TRBJ2-5,TRBV13,TGTGCCAGCAGCTTAGCAGGGTACCAAGAGACCCAGTACTTC,CASSLAGYQETQYF
.,.,TRBJ2-7,TRBV4-1,TGCGCCAGCAGCCAAGATGGGGGCGGGAGACGGTACGAGCAGTACTTC,CASSQDGGGRRYEQYF
TRBD2,.,TRBJ2-7,TRBV27,TGTGCCAGCAGTTTATGGGCTGGGGGGGCCTACGAGCAGTACTTC,CASSLWAGGAYEQYF
.,.,TRBJ1-4,TRBV4-3,TGCGCCAGCAGCCAAGATCTCCGAAGACTAAATGAAAAACTGTTTTTT,CASSQDLRRLNEKLFF
.,few,TRBJ2-7,TRBV6-1,TGTGCCAGCAGTGAGGGGGCGCCGAACGAGCAGTACTTC,CASSEGAPNEQYF
TRBD1,.,TRBJ1-2,TRBV18,TGTGCCAGCTCAGCATGGACAGGGTCGGCCTATGGCTACACCTTC,CASSAWTGSAYGYTF
.,once,TRBJ2-7,TRBV27,TGTGCCAGCAGTCTCAGAGGCGAGCAGTACTTC,CASSLRGEQYF